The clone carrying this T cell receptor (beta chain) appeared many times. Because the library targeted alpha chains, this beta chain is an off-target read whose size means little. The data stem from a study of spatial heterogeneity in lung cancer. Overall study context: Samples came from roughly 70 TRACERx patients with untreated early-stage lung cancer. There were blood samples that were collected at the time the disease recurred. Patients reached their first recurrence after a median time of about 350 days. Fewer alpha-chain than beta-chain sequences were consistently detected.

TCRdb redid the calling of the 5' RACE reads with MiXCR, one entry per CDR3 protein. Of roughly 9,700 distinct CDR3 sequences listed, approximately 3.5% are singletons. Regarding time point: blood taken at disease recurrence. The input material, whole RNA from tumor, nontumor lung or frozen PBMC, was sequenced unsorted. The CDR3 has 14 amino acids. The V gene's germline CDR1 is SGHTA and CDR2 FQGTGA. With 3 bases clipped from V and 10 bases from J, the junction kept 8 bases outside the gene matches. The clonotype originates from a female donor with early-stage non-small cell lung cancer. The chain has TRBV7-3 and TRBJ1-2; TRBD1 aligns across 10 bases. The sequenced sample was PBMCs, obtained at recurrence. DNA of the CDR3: TGTGCCAGCAGCTTGCTACCGGGACAGGGGTTCTACACCTTC. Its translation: CASSLLPGQGFYTF. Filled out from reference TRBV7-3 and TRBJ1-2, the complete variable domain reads GAGVSQTPSNKVTEKGKYVELRCDPISGHTALYWYRQSLGQGPEFLIYFQGTGAADDSGLPNDRFFAVRPEGSVSTLKIQRTERGDSAVYLCASSLLPGQGFYTFGSGTRLTVV.